The T cell receptor (beta chain) under discussion was sequenced for a study of a mutant IDH1 vaccine in newly diagnosed glioma. Study in general: Vaccines were begun 4-6 weeks after radiotherapy alone, or with temozolomide cycles. Treated individuals were approximately 60% male and approximately 38% female, averaging about 40 years of age.

Sample time point: week 11, during vaccination. Topical imiquimod was applied with each vaccine dose, which held 300 ug of mutant IDH1 20-mer peptide. This CDR3 region has 13 residues. CDR1 SGHTA and CDR2 FQGNSA come from the germline V gene. Whole-study results and caveats: Pseudoprogression apparently lacked any relation to changes in top peripheral T cell clonotypes.

The repertoire was sequenced with immunoSEQ multiplex PCR; TCRdb's copy has only in-frame clones and lacks some. The table shows roughly 57,000 clones, with 89% occurring only once. As to this clone: Its target is not known.

This receptor was identified in a man in his forties with glioma. The source was PBMCs, collected from a glioma patient whose treatment included an IDH1 peptide vaccine. This sequence joins TRBV7-2 and TRBJ2-5, with D perhaps TRBD1 (6 bases). The J call is in doubt because the DNA end fits TRBJ2-7 better. The CDR3 nucleotides read TGTGCCAGCAGCACGGACAGTTTGTACGAGCAGTACTTC. Amino acids: CASSTDSLYEQYF.